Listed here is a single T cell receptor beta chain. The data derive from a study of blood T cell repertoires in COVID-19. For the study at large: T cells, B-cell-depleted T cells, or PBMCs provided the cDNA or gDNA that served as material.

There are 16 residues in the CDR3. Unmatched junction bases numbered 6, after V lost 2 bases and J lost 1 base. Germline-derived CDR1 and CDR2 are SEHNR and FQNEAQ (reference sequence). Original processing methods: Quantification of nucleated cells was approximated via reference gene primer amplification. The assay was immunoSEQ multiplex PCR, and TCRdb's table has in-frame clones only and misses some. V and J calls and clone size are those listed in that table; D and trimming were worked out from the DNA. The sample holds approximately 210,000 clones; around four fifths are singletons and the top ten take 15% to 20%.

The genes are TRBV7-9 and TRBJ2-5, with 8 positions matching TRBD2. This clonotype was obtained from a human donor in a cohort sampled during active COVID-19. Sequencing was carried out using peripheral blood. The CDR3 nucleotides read TGTGCCAGCAGCTTATTCGGGGGGGACCCCCAAGAGACCCAGTACTTC. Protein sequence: CASSLFGGDPQETQYF.